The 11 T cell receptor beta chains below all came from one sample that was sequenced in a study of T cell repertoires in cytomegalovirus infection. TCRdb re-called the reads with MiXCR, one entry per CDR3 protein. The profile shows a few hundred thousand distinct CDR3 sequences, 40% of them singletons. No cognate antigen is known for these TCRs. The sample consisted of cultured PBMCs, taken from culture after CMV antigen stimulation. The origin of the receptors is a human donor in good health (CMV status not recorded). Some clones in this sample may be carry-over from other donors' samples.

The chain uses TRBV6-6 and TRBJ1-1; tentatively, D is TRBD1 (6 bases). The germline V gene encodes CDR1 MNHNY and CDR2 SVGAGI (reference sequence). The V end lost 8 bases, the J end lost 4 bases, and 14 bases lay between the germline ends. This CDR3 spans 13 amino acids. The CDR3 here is CASGKQGATEAFF. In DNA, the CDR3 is TGTGCCAGCGGCAAACAGGGAGCCACTGAAGCTTTCTTT.

As DNA, the CDR3 is TGTGCCAGCAGCCAGGGGATGAGGACTGAAGCTTTCTTT. Amino acid sequence: CASSQGMRTEAFF. V and J are TRBV12-3 or TRBV12-4 and TRBJ1-1, with a weak D call TRBD1 (6 bases). This CDR3 comprises 13 residues. The germline V and J ends were trimmed by 6 bases and 5 bases, with 13 bases remaining between them.

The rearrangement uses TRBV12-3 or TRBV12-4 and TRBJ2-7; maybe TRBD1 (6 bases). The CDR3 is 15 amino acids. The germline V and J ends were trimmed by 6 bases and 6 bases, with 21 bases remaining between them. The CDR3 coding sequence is TGTGCCAGCAGGGCTTCAGGGGTCCCAAGGAGCGAGCAGTACTTC. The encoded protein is CASRASGVPRSEQYF.

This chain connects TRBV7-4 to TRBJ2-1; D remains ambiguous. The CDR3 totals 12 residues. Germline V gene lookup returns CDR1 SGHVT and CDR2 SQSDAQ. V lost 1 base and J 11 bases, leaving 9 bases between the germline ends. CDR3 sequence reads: CASSLDKSKQFF. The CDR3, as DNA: TGTGCCAGCAGCTTAGATAAGTCCAAGCAGTTCTTC. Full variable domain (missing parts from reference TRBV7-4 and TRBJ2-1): GAGVSQSPRYKVAKRGRDVALRCDSISGHVTLYWYRQTLGQGSEVLTYSQSDAQRDKSGRPSGRFSAERPERSVSTLKIQRTEQGDSAVYLCASSLDKSKQFFGPGTRLTVL.

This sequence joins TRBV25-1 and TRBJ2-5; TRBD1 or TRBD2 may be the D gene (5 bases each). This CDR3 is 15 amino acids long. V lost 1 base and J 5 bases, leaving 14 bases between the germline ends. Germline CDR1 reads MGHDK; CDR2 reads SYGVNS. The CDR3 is CASSEFTGTVETQYF. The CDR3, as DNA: TGTGCCAGCAGTGAATTTACCGGGACGGTGGAGACCCAGTACTTC.

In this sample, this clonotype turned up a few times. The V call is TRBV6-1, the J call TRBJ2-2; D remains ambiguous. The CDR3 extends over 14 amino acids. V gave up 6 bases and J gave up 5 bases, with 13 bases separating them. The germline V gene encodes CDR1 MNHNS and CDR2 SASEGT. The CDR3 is CASREMIGTGELFF. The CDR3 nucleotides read TGTGCCAGCAGAGAGATGATTGGAACCGGGGAGCTGTTTTTT.

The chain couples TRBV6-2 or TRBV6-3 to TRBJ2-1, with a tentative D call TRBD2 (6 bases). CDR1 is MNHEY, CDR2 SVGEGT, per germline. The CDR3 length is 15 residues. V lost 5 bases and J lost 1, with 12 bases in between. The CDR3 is CASSVLGLSYNEQFF. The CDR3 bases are TGTGCCAGCAGTGTACTGGGACTTTCCTACAATGAGCAGTTCTTC.

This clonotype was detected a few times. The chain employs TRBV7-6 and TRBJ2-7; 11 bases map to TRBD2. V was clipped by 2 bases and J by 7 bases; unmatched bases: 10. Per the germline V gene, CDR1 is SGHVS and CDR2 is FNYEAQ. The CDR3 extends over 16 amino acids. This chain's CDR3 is CASSLRAVAGGGEQYF. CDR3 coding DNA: TGTGCCAGCAGCTTAAGAGCGGTAGCGGGAGGGGGTGAGCAGTACTTC.

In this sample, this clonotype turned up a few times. The CDR3 DNA is TGTGCCAGCAGTTTGGTAGCGGGGGCCTCCCGTGGCGAGCAGTACTTC. It specifies CASSLVAGASRGEQYF. The J gene is TRBJ2-7, the V gene TRBV28, with TRBD2 matching 9 bases. Germline V lookup: CDR1 MDHEN, CDR2 SYDVKM. V was pared by 3 bases and J by 6 bases, with 12 bases of the junction left unmatched. The CDR3 runs 16 residues.

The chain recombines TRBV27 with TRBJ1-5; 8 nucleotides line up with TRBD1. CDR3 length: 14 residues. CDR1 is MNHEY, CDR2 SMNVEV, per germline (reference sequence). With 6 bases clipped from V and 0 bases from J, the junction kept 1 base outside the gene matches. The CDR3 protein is CASRQGASNQPQHF. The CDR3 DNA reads TGTGCCAGCAGGCAGGGGGCTAGCAATCAGCCCCAGCATTTT.

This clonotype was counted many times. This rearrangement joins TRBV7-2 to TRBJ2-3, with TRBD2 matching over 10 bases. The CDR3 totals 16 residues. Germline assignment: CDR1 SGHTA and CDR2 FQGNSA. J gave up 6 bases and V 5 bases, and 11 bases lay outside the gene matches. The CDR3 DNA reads TGTGCCAGCAGCCAAATGACGACTAGCGGGTCGGATACGCAGTATTTT. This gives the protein CASSQMTTSGSDTQYF.